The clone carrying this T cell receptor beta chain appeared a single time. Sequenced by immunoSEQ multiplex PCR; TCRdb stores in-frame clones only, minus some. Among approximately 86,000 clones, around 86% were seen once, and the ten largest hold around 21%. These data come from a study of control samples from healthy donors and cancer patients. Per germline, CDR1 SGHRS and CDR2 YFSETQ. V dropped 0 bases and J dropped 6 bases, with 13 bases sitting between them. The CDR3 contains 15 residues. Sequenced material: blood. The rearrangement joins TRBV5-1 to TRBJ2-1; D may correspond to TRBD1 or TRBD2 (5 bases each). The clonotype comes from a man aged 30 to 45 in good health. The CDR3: CASSLEGTGLNEQFF. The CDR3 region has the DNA TGCGCCAGCAGCTTGGAGGGGACCGGACTCAATGAGCAGTTCTTC. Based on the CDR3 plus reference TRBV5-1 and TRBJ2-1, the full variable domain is KAGVTQTPRYLIKTRGQQVTLSCSPISGHRSVSWYQQTPGQGLQFLFEYFSETQRNKGNFPGRFSGRQFSNSRSEMNVSTLELGDSALYLCASSLEGTGLNEQFFGPGTRLTVL.